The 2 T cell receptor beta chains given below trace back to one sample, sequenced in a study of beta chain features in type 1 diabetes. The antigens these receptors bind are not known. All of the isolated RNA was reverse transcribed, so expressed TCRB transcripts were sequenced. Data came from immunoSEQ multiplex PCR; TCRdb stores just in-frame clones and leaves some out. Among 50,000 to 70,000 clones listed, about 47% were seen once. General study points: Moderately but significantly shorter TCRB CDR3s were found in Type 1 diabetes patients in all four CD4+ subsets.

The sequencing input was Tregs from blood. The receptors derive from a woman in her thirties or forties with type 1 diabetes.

The DNA of the CDR3 is TGTGCCATCAGTGAGTCAAGAGGCACTAACGAAGCTTTCTTT. Protein sequence: CAISESRGTNEAFF. J is TRBJ1-1 and V is TRBV10-3; D remains unclear. The length of the CDR3 is 14 residues. Trimming took 0 bases from V and 8 from J, leaving 13 bases between them. The germline CDR1 and CDR2 sequences are ENHRY and SYGVKD.

CDR3 DNA: TGCGCCAGCAGCCAAGACCCGGACAGGCCACCCCTCCACTTT. Amino acids: CASSQDPDRPPLHF. The chain joins TRBV4-3 to TRBJ1-6, with TRBD1 matching 7 bases. The CDR3 runs 14 residues. V lost 0 bases to trimming and J lost 11 bases; unmatched junction nucleotides: 4. Germline CDR1 and CDR2: LGHNA and YSLEER.